This T cell receptor beta chain was identified in a study of shared clonotypes between healthy human individuals. Study-wide background: Donor composition was a couple of women and a few men, aged 18 to 49.

Naive CD8 cells lacked CD45RO, underwent positive selection for CCR7 and left out terminally differentiated effector memory CD45RA+ cells. Each sample came from a Caucasian adult donor living in Nashville, Tennessee. Using immunoSEQ multiplex PCR, the repertoire was profiled, and TCRdb retains in-frame clones only, with some absent. The sample has about 2.1 million clones; approximately 92% are singletons. This CDR3 region has 16 residues. Per the germline V gene, CDR1 is SGDLS and CDR2 is YYNGEE. V lost 0 bases, J lost 3 bases, and 4 bases stayed unmatched. Sequenced: naive CD8+ T cells from PBMCs. The V and J genes are TRBV9 and TRBJ2-1, with 9 bases matching TRBD2. The TCR was taken from a man younger than 35 in good health. Some clones in this sample may be carry-over from other donors' samples. CDR3 amino acids: CASSVAGGGDYNEQFF. The CDR3, as DNA: TGTGCCAGCAGCGTAGCCGGCGGGGGGGACTACAATGAGCAGTTCTTC.